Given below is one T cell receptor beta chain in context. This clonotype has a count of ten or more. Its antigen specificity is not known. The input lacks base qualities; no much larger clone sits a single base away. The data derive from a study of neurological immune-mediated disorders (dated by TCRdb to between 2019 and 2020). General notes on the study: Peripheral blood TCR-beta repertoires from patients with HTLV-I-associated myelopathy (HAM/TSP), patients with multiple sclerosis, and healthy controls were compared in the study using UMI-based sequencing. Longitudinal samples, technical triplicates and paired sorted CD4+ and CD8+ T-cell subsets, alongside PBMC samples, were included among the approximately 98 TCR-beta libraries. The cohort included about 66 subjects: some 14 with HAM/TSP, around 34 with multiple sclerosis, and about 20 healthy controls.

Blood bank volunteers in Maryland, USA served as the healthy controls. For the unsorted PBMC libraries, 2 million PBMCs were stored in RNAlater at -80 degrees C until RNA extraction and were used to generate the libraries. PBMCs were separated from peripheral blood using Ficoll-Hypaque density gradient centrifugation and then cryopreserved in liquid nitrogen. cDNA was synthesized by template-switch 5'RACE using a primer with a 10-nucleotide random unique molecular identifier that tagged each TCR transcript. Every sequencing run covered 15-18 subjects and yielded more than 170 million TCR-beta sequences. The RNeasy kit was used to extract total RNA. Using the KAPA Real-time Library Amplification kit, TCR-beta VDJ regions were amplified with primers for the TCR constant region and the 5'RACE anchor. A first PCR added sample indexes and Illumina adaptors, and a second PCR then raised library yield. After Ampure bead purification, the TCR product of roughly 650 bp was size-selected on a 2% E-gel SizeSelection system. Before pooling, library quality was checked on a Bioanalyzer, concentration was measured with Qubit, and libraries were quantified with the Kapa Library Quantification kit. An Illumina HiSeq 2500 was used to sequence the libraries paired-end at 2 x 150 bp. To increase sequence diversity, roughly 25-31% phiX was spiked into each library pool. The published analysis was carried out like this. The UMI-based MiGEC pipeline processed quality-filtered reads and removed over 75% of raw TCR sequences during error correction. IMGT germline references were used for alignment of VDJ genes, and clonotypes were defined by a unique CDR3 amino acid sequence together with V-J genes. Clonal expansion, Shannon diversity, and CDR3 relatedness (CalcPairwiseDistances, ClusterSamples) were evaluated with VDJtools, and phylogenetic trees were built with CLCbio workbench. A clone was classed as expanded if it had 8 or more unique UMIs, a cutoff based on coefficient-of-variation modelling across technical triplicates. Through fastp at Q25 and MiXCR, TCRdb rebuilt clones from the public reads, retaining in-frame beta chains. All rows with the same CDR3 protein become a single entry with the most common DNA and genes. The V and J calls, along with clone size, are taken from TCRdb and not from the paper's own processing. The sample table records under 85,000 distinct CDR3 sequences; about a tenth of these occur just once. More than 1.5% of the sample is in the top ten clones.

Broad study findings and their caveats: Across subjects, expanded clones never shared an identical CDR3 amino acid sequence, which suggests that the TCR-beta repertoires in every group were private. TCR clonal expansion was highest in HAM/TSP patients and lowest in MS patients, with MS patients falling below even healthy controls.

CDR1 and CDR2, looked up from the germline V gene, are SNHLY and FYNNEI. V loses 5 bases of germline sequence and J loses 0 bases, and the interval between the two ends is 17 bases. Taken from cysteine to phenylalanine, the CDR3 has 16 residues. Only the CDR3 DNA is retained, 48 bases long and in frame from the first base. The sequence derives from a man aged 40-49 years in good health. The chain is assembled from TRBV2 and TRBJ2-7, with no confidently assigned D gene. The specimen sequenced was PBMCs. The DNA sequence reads TGTGCCAGCAGTACGTTGCCGGACCTACTCTCCTACGAGCAGTACTTC. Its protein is CASSTLPDLLSYEQYF.